These 2 T cell receptor beta chains originate from one sample sequenced in a study of PD-1 blockade in classical Hodgkin lymphoma. Some clones are missing from TCRdb's copy, which holds only in-frame ones; the method was immunoSEQ multiplex PCR. The sample carries tens of thousands of clones, around 64% recorded once. The sample's time point: cycle 4 day 1 (C4D1), after around six weeks of nivolumab. Every patient relapsed after autologous stem cell transplantation, and brentuximab vedotin exposure varied. The source was peripheral blood mononuclear cells (PBMCs), collected before the fourth cycle of nivolumab. The origin of the receptors is a human donor with classical Hodgkin lymphoma.

V gene TRBV7-9 combines with J gene TRBJ2-7; 7 nucleotides agree with TRBD1. The V and J ends lost 3 bases and 5 bases, in that order; junction bases with no gene match: 7. CDR3 size: 14 residues. Germline V lookup: CDR1 SEHNR, CDR2 FQNEAQ (reference sequence). CDR3 sequence: CASSFDFDRDEQYF. The CDR3 DNA is TGTGCCAGCAGCTTTGACTTCGACAGGGACGAGCAGTACTTC.

The chain couples TRBV9 to TRBJ2-7, with D hard to call. This CDR3 contains 15 residues. The V gene lost 1 base and the J gene lost 1 base, with 12 bases spanning the gap. The germline gives CDR1 SGDLS, CDR2 YYNGEE. The DNA for the CDR3 is TGTGCCAGCAGCGTAAACAGCAAAAGTTCCTACGAGCAGTACTTC. Protein: CASSVNSKSSYEQYF.